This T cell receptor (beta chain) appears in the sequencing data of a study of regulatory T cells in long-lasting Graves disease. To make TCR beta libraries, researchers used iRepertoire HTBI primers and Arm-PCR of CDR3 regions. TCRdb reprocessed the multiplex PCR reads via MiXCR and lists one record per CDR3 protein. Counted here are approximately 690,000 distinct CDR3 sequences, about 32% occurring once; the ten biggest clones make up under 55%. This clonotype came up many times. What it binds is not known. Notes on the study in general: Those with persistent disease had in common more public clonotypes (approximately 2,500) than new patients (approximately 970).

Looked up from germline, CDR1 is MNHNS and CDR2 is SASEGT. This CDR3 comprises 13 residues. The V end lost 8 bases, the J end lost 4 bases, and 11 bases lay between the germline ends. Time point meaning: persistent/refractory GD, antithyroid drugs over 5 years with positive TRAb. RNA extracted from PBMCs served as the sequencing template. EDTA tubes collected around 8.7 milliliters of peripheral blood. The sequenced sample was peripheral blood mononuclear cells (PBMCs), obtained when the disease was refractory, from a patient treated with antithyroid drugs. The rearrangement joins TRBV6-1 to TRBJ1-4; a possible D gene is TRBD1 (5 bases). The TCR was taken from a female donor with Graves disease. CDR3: CASVGGVNEKLFF. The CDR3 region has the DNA TGTGCCAGCGTCGGGGGGGTTAATGAAAAACTGTTTTTT.